The T cell receptor beta chain under discussion was sequenced for a study of response to subunit inactivated influenza vaccine. Findings of the study overall: Authors suggested each seasonal influenza vaccination recruits few new T cells.

V was pared by 3 bases and J by 9 bases, with 22 bases between. The CDR3 spans 16 residues. TCRdb re-called the RT-PCR reads with MiXCR, one entry per CDR3 protein. The sample has approximately 480,000 distinct CDR3 sequences, approximately 11% seen once. This clonotype was counted ten times or more. Its specificity is not known. The gene calls are TRBV12-3 or TRBV12-4 and TRBJ2-3, with TRBD2 as a possible D gene (6 bases). The TCR comes from a man aged 45-60 years who received an inactivated influenza vaccine. This material consisted of PBMCs from blood, taken more than 35 days after vaccination. The CDR3 nucleotides read TGTGCCAGCAGTTTCTTTCGCGGGGACCCACGGGACACGCAGTATTTT. This gives the protein CASSFFRGDPRDTQYF.